This T cell receptor beta chain came from a study of T cell responses to AZD1222 COVID-19 vaccine. Trimming shortened V by 0 bases and J by 4 bases, and 7 bases separated the two germline ends. Germline CDR1 is MGHDK and CDR2 is SYGVNS. The CDR3 is 14 residues long. TCRdb's table, derived via immunoSEQ multiplex PCR, lists solely in-frame clones and lacks some. Of around 150,000 clones in the sample, 90% were seen once. To note about this clone: As yet, its antigen is unknown.

Points from the study as a whole: Rises in breadth and depth of Spike-specific TCRs came after two AZD1222 doses. Spike as a whole was targeted by vaccine-associated CD4 TCRs, dominant at 160-218 and 743-854. Baseline serology detected seropositivity in only a handful of AZD1222 recipients. Donors were chiefly white British, with a greater number of females, and clonal diversity was perhaps underestimated.

The sample here was peripheral blood, taken 28 days after the second AZD1222 dose. V and J are TRBV25-1 and TRBJ1-3; D is undetermined. This TCR was sampled from an adult who received the AZD1222 COVID-19 vaccine. The DNA of the CDR3 is TGTGCCAGCAGTGAATATGGCTCAGGAAACACCATATATTTT. Translating it yields CASSEYGSGNTIYF.